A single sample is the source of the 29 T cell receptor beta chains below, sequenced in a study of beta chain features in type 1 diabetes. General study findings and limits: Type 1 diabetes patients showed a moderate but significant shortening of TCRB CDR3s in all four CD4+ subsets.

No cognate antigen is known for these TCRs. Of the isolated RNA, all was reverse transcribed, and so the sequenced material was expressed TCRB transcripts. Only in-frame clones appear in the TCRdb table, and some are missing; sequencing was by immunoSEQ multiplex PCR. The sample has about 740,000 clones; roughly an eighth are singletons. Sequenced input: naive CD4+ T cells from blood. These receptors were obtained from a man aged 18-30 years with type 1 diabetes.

The CDR3: CSKEAAYGYTF. In nucleotides, the CDR3 is TGCAGCAAAGAGGCAGCCTATGGCTACACCTTC. This chain uses TRBV29-1 with TRBJ1-2; no clear D. The CDR3 is 11 amino acids. Looked up from germline, CDR1 is SQVTM and CDR2 is ANQGSEA. Trimming shortened V by 8 bases and J by 4 bases, and 11 bases separated the two germline ends.

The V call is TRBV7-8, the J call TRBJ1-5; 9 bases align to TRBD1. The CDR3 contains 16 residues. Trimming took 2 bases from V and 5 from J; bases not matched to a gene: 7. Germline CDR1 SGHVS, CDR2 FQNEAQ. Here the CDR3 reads CASSLISWTGDQPQHF. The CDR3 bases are TGTGCCAGCAGCTTAATATCCTGGACAGGGGATCAGCCCCAGCATTTT.

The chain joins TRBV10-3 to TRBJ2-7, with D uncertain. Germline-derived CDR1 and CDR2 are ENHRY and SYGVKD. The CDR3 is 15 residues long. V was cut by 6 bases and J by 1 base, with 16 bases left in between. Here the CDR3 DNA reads TGTGCCATCAGCCCGGACCCTCAGTCTTCCTACGAGCAGTACTTC. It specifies CAISPDPQSSYEQYF.

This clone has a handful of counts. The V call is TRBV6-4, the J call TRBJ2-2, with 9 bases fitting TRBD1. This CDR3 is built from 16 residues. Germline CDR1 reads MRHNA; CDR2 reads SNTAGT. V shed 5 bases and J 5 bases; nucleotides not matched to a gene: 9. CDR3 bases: TGTGCCAGCAGTTCAGACAGGGGGAAGAGGACCGGGGAGCTGTTTTTT. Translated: CASSSDRGKRTGELFF.

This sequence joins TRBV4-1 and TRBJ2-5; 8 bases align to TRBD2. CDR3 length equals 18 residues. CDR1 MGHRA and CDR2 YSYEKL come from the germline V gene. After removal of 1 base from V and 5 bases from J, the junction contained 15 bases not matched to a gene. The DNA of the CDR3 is TGCGCCAGCAGCCAAGTAGAAGTTTCGAGCGGGGGTCGGGAGACCCAGTACTTC. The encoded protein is CASSQVEVSSGGRETQYF.

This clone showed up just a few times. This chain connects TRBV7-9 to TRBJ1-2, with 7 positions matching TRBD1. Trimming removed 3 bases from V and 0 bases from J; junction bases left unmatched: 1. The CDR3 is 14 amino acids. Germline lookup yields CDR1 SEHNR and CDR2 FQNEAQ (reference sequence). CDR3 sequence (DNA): TGTGCCAGCAGCTTCACAGGGGCTAACTATGGCTACACCTTC. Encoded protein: CASSFTGANYGYTF.

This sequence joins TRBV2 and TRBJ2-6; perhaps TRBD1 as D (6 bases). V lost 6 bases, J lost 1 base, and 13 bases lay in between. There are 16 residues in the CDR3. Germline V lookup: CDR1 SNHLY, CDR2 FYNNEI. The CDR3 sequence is CASRRDTFSGANVLTF. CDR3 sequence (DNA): TGTGCCAGCAGGAGGGACACTTTTTCTGGGGCCAACGTCCTGACTTTC.

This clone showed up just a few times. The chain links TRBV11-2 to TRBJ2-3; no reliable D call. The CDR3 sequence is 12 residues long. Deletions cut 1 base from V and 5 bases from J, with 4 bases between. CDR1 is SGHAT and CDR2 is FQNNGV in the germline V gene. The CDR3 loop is CASSLARDTQYF. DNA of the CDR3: TGTGCCAGCAGCTTAGCCCGAGATACGCAGTATTTT.

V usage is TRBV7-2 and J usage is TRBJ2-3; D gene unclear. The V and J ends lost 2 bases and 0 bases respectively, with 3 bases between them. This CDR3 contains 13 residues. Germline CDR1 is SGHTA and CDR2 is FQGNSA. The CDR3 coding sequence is TGTGCCAGCAGCTTAATTAGCACAGATACGCAGTATTTT. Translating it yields CASSLISTDTQYF.

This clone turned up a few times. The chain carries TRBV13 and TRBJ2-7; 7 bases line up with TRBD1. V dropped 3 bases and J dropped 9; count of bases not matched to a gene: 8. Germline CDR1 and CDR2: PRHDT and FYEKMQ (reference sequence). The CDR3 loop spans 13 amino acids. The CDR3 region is CASSLGPRDRQYF. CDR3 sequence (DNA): TGTGCCAGCAGCTTGGGCCCCCGGGACAGGCAGTACTTC.

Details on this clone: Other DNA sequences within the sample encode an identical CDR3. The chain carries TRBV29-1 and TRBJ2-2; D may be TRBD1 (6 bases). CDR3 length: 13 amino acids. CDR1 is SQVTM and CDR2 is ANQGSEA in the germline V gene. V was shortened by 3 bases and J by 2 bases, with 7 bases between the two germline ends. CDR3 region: CSVDRGNTGELFF. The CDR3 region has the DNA TGCAGCGTTGACAGGGGTAACACCGGGGAGCTGTTTTTT.

The CDR3 loop reads CASRYGQTTDTQYF. In DNA, the CDR3 is TGTGCCAGCAGATATGGACAGACCACAGATACGCAGTATTTT. This rearrangement joins TRBV6-5 to TRBJ2-3; weak D call: TRBD1 (6 bases). The CDR3 has 14 residues. The V gene's germline CDR1 is MNHEY and CDR2 SVGAGI. The V end lost 6 bases, the J end lost 2 bases, and 12 bases lay between the germline ends.

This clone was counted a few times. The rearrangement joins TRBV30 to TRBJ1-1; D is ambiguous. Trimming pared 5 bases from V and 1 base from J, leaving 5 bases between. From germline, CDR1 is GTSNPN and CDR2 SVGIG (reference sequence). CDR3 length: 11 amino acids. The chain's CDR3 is CAWGSNTEAFF. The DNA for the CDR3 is TGTGCCTGGGGGTCGAACACTGAAGCTTTCTTT.

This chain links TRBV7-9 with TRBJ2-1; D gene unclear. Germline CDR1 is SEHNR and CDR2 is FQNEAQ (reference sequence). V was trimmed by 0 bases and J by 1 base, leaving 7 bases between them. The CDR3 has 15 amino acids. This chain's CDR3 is CASSLADGSYNEQFF. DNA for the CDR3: TGTGCCAGCAGCTTAGCGGATGGTTCCTACAATGAGCAGTTCTTC. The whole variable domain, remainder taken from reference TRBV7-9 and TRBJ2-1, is DTGVSQNPRHKITKRGQNVTFRCDPISEHNRLYWYRQTLGQGPEFLTYFQNEAQLEKSRLLSDRFSAERPKGSFSTLEIQRTEQGDSAMYLCASSLADGSYNEQFFGPGTRLTVL.

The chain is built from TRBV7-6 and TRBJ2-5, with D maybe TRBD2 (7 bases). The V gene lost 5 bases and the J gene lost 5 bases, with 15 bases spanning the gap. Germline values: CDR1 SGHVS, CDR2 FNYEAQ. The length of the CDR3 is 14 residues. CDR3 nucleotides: TGTGCCAGCAGCGTTCGGACAGCGGGGGAGACCCAGTACTTC. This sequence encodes CASSVRTAGETQYF.

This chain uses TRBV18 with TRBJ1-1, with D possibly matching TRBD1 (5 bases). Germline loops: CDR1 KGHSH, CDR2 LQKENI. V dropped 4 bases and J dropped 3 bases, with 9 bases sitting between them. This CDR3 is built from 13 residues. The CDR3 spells CASSQEGDTEAFF. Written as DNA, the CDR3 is TGTGCCAGCTCACAAGAAGGGGACACTGAAGCTTTCTTT.

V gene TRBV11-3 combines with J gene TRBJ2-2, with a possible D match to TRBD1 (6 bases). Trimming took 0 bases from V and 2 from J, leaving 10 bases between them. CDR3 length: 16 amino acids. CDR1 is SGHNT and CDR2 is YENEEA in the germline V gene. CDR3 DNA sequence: TGTGCCAGCAGCTTAGAAGGGACACGTAACACCGGGGAGCTGTTTTTT. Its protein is CASSLEGTRNTGELFF.

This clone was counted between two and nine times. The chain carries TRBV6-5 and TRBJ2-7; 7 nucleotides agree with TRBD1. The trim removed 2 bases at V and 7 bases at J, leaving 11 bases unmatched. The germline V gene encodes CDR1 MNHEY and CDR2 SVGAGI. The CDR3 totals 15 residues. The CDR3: CASSYGSTGSGEQYF. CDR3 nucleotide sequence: TGTGCCAGCAGTTACGGATCGACAGGGTCGGGGGAGCAGTACTTC.

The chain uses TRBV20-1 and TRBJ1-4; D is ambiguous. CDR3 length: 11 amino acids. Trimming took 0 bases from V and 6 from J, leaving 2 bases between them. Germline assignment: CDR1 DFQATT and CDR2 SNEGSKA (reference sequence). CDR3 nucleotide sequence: TGCAGTGCTAGAGATCATGAAAAACTGTTTTTT. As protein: CSARDHEKLFF.

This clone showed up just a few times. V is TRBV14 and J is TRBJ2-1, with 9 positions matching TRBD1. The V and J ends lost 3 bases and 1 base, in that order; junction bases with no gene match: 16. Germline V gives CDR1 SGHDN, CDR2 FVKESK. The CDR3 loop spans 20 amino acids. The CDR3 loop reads CASSHHPGQGIWGSYNEQFF. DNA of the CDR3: TGTGCCAGCAGCCATCACCCGGGACAGGGCATTTGGGGATCCTACAATGAGCAGTTCTTC.

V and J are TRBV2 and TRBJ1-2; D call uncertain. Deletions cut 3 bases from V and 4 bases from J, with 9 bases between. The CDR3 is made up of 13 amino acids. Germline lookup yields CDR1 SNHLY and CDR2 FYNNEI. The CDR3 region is CASSDGVSYGYTF. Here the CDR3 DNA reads TGTGCCAGCAGTGACGGAGTGAGCTATGGCTACACCTTC. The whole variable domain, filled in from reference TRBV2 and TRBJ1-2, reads EPEVTQTPSHQVTQMGQEVILRCVPISNHLYFYWYRQILGQKVEFLVSFYNNEISEKSEIFDDQFSVERPDGSNFTLKIRSTKLEDSAMYFCASSDGVSYGYTFGSGTRLTVV.

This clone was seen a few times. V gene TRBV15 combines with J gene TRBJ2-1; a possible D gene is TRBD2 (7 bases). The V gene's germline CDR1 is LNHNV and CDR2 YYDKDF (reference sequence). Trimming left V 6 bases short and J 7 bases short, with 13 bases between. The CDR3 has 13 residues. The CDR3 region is CATRNGGRNEQFF. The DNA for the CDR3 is TGTGCCACCAGGAACGGGGGGCGGAATGAGCAGTTCTTC.

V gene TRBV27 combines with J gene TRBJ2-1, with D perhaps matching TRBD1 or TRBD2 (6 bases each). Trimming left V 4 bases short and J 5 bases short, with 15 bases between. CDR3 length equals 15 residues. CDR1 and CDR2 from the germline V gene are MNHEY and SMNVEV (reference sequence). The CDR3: CASSSRGVLDNEQFF. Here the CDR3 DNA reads TGTGCCAGCAGTTCTAGGGGGGTATTGGACAATGAGCAGTTCTTC.

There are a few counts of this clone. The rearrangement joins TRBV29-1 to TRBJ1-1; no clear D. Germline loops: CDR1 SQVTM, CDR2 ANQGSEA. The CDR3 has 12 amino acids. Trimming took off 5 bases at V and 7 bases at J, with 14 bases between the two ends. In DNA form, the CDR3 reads TGCAGCGTTTCCATCCAGGCTGTTGAAGCTTTCTTT. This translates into CSVSIQAVEAFF.

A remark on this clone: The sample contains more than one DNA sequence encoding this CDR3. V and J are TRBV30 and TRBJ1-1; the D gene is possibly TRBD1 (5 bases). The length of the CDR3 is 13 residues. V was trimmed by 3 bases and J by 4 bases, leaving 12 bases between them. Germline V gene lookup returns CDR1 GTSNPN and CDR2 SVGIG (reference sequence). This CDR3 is CAWSRAGGTEAFF. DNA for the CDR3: TGTGCCTGGAGCAGAGCGGGGGGCACTGAAGCTTTCTTT.

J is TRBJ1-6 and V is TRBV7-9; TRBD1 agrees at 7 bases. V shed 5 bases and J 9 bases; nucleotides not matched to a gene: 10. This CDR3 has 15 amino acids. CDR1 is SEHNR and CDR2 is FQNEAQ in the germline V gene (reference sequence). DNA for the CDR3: TGTGCCAGCAGCCAGGGACAGCCGTTGGTTTCACCCCTCCACTTT. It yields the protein CASSQGQPLVSPLHF.

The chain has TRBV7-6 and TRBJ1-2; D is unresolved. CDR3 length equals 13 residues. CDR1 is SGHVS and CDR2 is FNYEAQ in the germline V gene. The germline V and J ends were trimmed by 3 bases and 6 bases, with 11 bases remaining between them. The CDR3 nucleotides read TGTGCCAGCAGCTTGGTACCAGAAAATGGCTACACCTTC. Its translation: CASSLVPENGYTF.

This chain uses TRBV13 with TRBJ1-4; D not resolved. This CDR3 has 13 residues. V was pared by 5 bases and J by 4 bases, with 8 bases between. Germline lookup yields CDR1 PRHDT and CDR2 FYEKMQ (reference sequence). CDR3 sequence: CASSPRSNEKLFF. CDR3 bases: TGTGCCAGCAGCCCCCGGAGTAATGAAAAACTGTTTTTT.

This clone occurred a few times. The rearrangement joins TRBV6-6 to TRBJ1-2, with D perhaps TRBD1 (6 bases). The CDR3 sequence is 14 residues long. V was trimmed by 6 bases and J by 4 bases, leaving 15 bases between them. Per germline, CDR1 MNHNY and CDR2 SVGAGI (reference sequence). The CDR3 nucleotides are TGTGCCAGCAGCGACGGACAGCTATCCTATGGCTACACCTTC. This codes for CASSDGQLSYGYTF.